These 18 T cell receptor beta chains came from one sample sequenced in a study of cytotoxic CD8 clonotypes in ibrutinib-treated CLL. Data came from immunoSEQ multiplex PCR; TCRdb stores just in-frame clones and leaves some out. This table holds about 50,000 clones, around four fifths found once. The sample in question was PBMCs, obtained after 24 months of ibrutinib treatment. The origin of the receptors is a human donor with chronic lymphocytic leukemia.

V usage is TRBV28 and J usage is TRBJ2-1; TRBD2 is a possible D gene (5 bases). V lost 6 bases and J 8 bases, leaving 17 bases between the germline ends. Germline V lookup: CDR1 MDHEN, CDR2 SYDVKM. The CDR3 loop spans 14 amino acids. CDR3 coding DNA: TGTGCCAGCAGGGGTAATTCTGGGCGGGATGAGCAGTTCTTC. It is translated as CASRGNSGRDEQFF.

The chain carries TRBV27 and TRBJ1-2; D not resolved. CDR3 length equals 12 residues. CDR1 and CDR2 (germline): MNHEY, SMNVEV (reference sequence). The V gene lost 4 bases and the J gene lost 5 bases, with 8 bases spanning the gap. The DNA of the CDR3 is TGTGCCAGCAGTTCCCGGGAGTATGGCTACACCTTC. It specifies CASSSREYGYTF.

The CDR3 is CASSLAAGGSYNEQFF. In nucleotides, the CDR3 is TGTGCCAGCAGCTTAGCGGCAGGGGGCTCCTACAATGAGCAGTTCTTC. J is TRBJ2-1 and V is TRBV7-8; 7 bases line up with TRBD1. The CDR3 consists of 16 residues. Germline loops: CDR1 SGHVS, CDR2 FQNEAQ. V gave up 0 bases and J gave up 0 bases; unmatched junction bases: 2. Combining the CDR3 with reference TRBV7-8 and TRBJ2-1 gives the whole variable domain GAGVSQSPRYKVAKRGQDVALRCDPISGHVSLFWYQQALGQGPEFLTYFQNEAQLDKSGLPSDRFFAERPEGSVSTLKIQRTQQEDSAVYLCASSLAAGGSYNEQFFGPGTRLTVL.

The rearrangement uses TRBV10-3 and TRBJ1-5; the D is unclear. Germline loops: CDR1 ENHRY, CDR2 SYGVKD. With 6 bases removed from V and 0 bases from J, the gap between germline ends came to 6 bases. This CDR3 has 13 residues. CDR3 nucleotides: TGTGCCATCAGCAGCAATAGCAATCAGCCCCAGCATTTT. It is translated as CAISSNSNQPQHF.

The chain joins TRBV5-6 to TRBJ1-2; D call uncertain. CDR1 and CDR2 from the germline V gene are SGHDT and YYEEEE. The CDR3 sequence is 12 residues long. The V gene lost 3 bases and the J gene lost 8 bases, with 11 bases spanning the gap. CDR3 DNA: TGTGCCAGCAGCTCAGCGTGGAGAGGCTACACCTTC. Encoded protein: CASSSAWRGYTF.

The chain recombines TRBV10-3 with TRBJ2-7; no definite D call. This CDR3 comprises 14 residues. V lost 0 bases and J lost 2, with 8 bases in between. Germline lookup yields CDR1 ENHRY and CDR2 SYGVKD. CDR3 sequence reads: CAISESYRAYEQYF. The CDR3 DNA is TGTGCCATCAGTGAGTCGTACCGAGCCTACGAGCAGTACTTC.

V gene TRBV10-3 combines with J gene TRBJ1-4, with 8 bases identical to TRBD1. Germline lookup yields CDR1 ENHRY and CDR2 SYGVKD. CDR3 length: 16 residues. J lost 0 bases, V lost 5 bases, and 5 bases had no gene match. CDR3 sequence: CAISTDRGPTNEKLFF. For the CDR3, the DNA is TGTGCCATCAGTACTGACAGGGGACCAACTAATGAAAAACTGTTTTTT.

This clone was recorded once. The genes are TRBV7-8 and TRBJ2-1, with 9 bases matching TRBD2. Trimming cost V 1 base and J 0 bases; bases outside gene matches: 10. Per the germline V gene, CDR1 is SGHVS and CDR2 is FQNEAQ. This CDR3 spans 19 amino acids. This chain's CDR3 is CASSLVLLAGPSSYNEQFF. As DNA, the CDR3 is TGTGCCAGCAGCTTAGTCTTACTAGCGGGTCCGAGCTCCTACAATGAGCAGTTCTTC.

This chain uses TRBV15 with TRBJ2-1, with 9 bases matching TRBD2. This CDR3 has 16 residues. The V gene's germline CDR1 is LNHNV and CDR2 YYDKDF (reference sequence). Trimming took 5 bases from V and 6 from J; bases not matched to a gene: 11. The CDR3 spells CATSLLGSGSGNEQFF. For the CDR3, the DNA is TGTGCCACCAGCCTCCTGGGTAGCGGGAGTGGCAATGAGCAGTTCTTC.

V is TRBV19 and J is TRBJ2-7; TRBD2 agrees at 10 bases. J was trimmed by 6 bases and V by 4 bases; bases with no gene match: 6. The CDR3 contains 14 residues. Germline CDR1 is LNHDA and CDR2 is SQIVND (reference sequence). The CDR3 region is CASSTLAGVGEQYF. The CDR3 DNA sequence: TGTGCCAGTAGTACTCTAGCGGGAGTCGGCGAGCAGTACTTC.

The DNA of the CDR3 is TGTGCCAGTAGTATCCAAGCGGGGCTCACAGATACGCAGTATTTT. As protein: CASSIQAGLTDTQYF. The rearrangement links TRBV19 to TRBJ2-3, with 7 nucleotides matching TRBD2. The CDR3 runs 15 residues. The ends lost 3 bases at V and 2 bases at J; junction bases unmatched: 5. The germline V gene has CDR1 LNHDA and CDR2 SQIVND (reference sequence).

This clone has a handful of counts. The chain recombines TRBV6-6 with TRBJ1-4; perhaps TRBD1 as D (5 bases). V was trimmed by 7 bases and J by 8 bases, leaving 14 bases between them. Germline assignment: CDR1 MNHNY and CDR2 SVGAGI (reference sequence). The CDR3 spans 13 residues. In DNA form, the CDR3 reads TGTGCCAGCACCCAGGGCAGGGAGGAAAAACTGTTTTTT. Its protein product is CASTQGREEKLFF.

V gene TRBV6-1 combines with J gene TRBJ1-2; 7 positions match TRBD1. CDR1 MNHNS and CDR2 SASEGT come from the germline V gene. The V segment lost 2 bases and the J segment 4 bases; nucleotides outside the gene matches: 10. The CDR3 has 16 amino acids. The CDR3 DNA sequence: TGTGCCAGCAGTGAAAACGTCGGGACAGCCGGCTATGGCTACACCTTC. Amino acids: CASSENVGTAGYGYTF.

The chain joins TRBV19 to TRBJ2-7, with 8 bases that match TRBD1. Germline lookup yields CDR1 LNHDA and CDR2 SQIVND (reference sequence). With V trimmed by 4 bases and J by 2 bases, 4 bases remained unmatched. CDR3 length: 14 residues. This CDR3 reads CASSTGDRPYEQYF. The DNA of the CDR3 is TGTGCCAGTAGTACAGGGGACAGGCCCTACGAGCAGTACTTC.

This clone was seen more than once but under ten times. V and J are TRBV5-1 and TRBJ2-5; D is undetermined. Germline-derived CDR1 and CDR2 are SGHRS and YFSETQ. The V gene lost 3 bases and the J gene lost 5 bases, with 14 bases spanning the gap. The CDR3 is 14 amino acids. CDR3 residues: CASSSRDGMETQYF. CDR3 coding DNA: TGCGCCAGCAGCTCTAGAGATGGAATGGAGACCCAGTACTTC.

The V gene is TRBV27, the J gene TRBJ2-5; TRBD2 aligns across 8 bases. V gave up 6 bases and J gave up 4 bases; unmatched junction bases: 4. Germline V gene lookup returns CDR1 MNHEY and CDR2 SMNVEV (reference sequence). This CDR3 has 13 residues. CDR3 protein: CASRLAGGETQYF. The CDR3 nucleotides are TGTGCCAGCAGGCTGGCGGGAGGAGAGACCCAGTACTTC.

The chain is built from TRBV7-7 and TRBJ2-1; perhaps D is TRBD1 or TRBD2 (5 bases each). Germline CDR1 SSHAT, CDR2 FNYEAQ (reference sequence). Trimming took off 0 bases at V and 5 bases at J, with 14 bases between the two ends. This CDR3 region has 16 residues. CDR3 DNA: TGTGCCAGCAGCTTAGCTAGGGGAGCGACCCACAATGAGCAGTTCTTC. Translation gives CASSLARGATHNEQFF.

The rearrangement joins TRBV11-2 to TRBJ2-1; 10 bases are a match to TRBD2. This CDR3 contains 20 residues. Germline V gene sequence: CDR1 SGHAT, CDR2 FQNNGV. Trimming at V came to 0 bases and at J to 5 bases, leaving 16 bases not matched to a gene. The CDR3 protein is CASSLDSVGLAVAADNEQFF. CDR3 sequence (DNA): TGTGCCAGCAGCTTAGATTCAGTTGGACTAGCGGTTGCGGCAGACAATGAGCAGTTCTTC.